The text below deals with one T cell receptor beta chain. Antigen: not known. These data come from a study of OX40 agonist ivuxolimab in advanced cancers. Study background: Partial responses occurred in Three dose-escalation patients, one with hepatocellular carcinoma and two with cutaneous melanoma. Study observations and caveats: At doses 0.1 to 3.0 mg/kg, CD4+ and CD8+ clones expanded.

The protocol was immunoSEQ multiplex PCR, while the TCRdb copy is restricted to in-frame clones and leaves out a portion. The table shows fewer than 35,000 clones, with just over 90% occurring only once. This receptor was taken from an adult with an advanced solid tumor such as melanoma, head and neck, liver or kidney cancer. The sample here was CD4+ or CD8+ T cells sorted from blood, taken in a trial of the OX40 agonist ivuxolimab.

CDR3 sequence reads: CASSEMQRGTDTQYF. DNA for the CDR3: TGTGCCAGCAGTGAAATGCAGCGTGGAACAGATACGCAGTATTTT. The chain uses TRBV6-1 and TRBJ2-3; no clear D. V was pared by 2 bases and J by 3 bases, with 12 bases between. In germline, CDR1 is MNHNS, CDR2 SASEGT. The CDR3 consists of 15 residues.